Each of the 23 T cell receptor beta chains below was sequenced from the same sample in a study of vaccination and CD4 T cells after COVID-19. Treatment indicated: roughly 10-day PBMC culture with coronavirus spike peptide pools or control peptides (ViraFEST assay). Their antigen targets remain unknown. Sequenced with the Oncomine TCR Beta short-read assay was DNA taken from cultured CD4+ T cells. TCRdb reprocessed the PCR reads via MiXCR and lists one record per CDR3 protein. This table holds some 26,000 distinct CDR3 sequences, about 61% found once. Material: CD4+ T cells from blood, cultured in vitro, obtained after SARS-CoV-2 vaccination. Source of these receptors: a human donor who received a COVID-19 vaccine.

The rearrangement links TRBV7-8 to TRBJ2-3; TRBD1 matches at 7 bases. The CDR3 is made up of 15 amino acids. The germline V gene encodes CDR1 SGHVS and CDR2 FQNEAQ. J was trimmed by 5 bases and V by 5 bases; bases with no gene match: 10. The CDR3 nucleotides read TGTGCCAGCAGCCTAGACAGGGTCTTTGAAGATACGCAGTATTTT. This gives the protein CASSLDRVFEDTQYF.

In its sample, this clonotype was seen once. The rearrangement links TRBV6-1 to TRBJ2-2; a weak D match, TRBD1 (5 bases). This CDR3 comprises 16 residues. Trimming left V 0 bases short and J 1 base short, with 9 bases between. The germline V gene encodes CDR1 MNHNS and CDR2 SASEGT. CDR3 in amino acids: CASSEAMQGNTGELFF. The DNA for the CDR3 is TGTGCCAGCAGTGAAGCAATGCAGGGGAACACCGGGGAGCTGTTTTTT.

The table lists this clonotype with a few counts. This sequence joins TRBV2 and TRBJ2-7, with D maybe TRBD2 (5 bases). V dropped 6 bases and J dropped 0 bases, with 12 bases sitting between them. There are 14 residues in the CDR3. CDR1 is SNHLY, CDR2 FYNNEI, per germline. The CDR3 DNA reads TGTGCCAGCAGAGAGGACTGGGACTCCTACGAGCAGTACTTC. Amino acids: CASREDWDSYEQYF.

The V gene is TRBV29-1, the J gene TRBJ1-2; a possible D gene is TRBD1 (5 bases). Germline lookup yields CDR1 SQVTM and CDR2 ANQGSEA. The CDR3 length is 14 residues. V lost 3 bases and J lost 2, with 13 bases in between. The CDR3 protein is CSVDPRRENYGYTF. As DNA, the CDR3 is TGCAGCGTTGACCCCCGCAGGGAGAACTATGGCTACACCTTC.

The V and J genes are TRBV20-1 and TRBJ1-1, with a tentative D call TRBD1 (5 bases). The CDR3 runs 13 residues. Germline V CDR1 and CDR2: DFQATT, SNEGSKA (reference sequence). V was shortened by 4 bases and J by 7 bases, with 16 bases between the two germline ends. The CDR3 loop reads CSAKQSAGGEAFF. The CDR3 DNA is TGCAGTGCTAAACAATCGGCGGGGGGTGAAGCTTTCTTT.

This clonotype has more than one count but fewer than ten. The chain is built from TRBV14 and TRBJ1-2; maybe TRBD1 (5 bases). The CDR3 has 14 residues. Germline V lookup: CDR1 SGHDN, CDR2 FVKESK. V was clipped by 2 bases and J by 8 bases, with 15 bases between them. This chain's CDR3 is CASSQFSGSEGYTF. CDR3 coding DNA: TGTGCCAGCAGCCAATTTTCAGGGAGTGAAGGCTACACCTTC.

This sequence joins TRBV6-5 and TRBJ2-1, with 7 bases lining up with TRBD2. CDR3 length equals 14 residues. After removal of 4 bases from V and 8 bases from J, the junction contained 8 bases not matched to a gene. The germline gives CDR1 MNHEY, CDR2 SVGAGI. The CDR3 nucleotides read TGTGCCAGCAGTTCGGCGGGGGTCGTCGATGAGCAGTTCTTC. As protein: CASSSAGVVDEQFF.

The rearrangement uses TRBV20-1 and TRBJ1-1, with D perhaps TRBD1 (5 bases). V lost 0 bases to trimming and J lost 6 bases, with 11 bases between them. The germline gives CDR1 DFQATT, CDR2 SNEGSKA (reference sequence). This CDR3 contains 13 residues. In DNA form, the CDR3 reads TGCAGTGCTAGAGAGTCCAGGGTCGCTGAAGCTTTCTTT. This gives the protein CSARESRVAEAFF.

This CDR3 reads CASSLSRLSRNTEAFF. CDR3 coding DNA: TGTGCCAGCAGCCTGAGCAGGCTCTCGAGGAACACTGAAGCTTTCTTT. This chain uses TRBV14 with TRBJ1-1; D unresolved. In germline, CDR1 is SGHDN, CDR2 FVKESK. The CDR3 loop spans 16 amino acids. Between the trimmed V and J ends, which lost 4 bases and 1 base, there was a span of 16 bases.

V usage is TRBV6-1 and J usage is TRBJ1-3, with TRBD1 as a possible D gene (6 bases). Trimming removed 7 bases at V and 1 base at J, with 17 bases between. The length of the CDR3 is 16 residues. The germline V gene has CDR1 MNHNS and CDR2 SASEGT. The CDR3 DNA sequence: TGTGCCAGCACTCGAATACAGGGCCGGTCTGGAAACACCATATATTTT. This encodes CASTRIQGRSGNTIYF.

V is TRBV20-1 and J is TRBJ2-1, with TRBD2 matching 12 bases. Germline CDR1 reads DFQATT; CDR2 reads SNEGSKA (reference sequence). Trimming cost V 5 bases and J 2 bases; bases outside gene matches: 4. The CDR3 runs 15 residues. The CDR3 DNA follows: TGCAGTGCTTACCTAGCGGGGGGGGCCTACAATGAGCAGTTCTTC. It specifies CSAYLAGGAYNEQFF.

The chain carries TRBV12-3 or TRBV12-4 and TRBJ1-3; no clear D. The CDR3 is 15 amino acids. V lost 3 bases and J lost 2, with 11 bases in between. The CDR3 DNA sequence: TGTGCCAGCAGTTTGTGGGCCTCCGCTGGAAACACCATATATTTT. As protein: CASSLWASAGNTIYF.

This clonotype was observed a few times. The chain recombines TRBV27 with TRBJ2-3, with TRBD1 identical over 9 bases. Germline V gives CDR1 MNHEY, CDR2 SMNVEV (reference sequence). After removal of 3 bases from V and 6 bases from J, the junction contained 10 bases not matched to a gene. CDR3 size: 16 residues. The CDR3 sequence is CASSLDRGISGDTQYF. In DNA, the CDR3 is TGTGCCAGCAGTTTGGACAGGGGTATATCAGGGGATACGCAGTATTTT.

The V gene is TRBV6-1, the J gene TRBJ2-2, with 9 positions matching TRBD1. V was clipped by 8 bases and J by 0 bases; unmatched bases: 1. CDR1 MNHNS and CDR2 SASEGT come from the germline V gene. This CDR3 spans 14 amino acids. The CDR3 reads CASWDRANTGELFF. CDR3 DNA sequence: TGTGCCAGCTGGGACAGGGCGAACACCGGGGAGCTGTTTTTT.

The rearrangement joins TRBV27 to TRBJ1-1; no firm D call. Trimming removed 4 bases from V and 1 base from J, with 10 bases in between. Germline V gene data show CDR1 as MNHEY and CDR2 as SMNVEV (reference sequence). CDR3 length: 14 residues. In DNA, the CDR3 is TGTGCCAGCAGTTCGGGCAGAGCGAACACTGAAGCTTTCTTT. It codes for CASSSGRANTEAFF.

The chain combines TRBV30 with TRBJ1-3; possible D gene TRBD1, 6 bases. V was pared by 0 bases and J by 2 bases, with 8 bases between. Germline V CDR1 and CDR2: GTSNPN, SVGIG (reference sequence). The CDR3 totals 14 residues. CDR3 protein: CAWSVGAAGNTIYF. The CDR3 coding sequence is TGTGCCTGGAGTGTGGGGGCGGCTGGAAACACCATATATTTT.

Only one count was recorded for this clonotype. The chain couples TRBV15 to TRBJ2-3; D is uncertain. The length of the CDR3 is 15 residues. Germline V gives CDR1 LNHNV, CDR2 YYDKDF (reference sequence). Trimming took 0 bases from V and 0 from J, leaving 7 bases between them. The CDR3 coding sequence is TGTGCCACCAGCAGAGATCGAGCTAGCACAGATACGCAGTATTTT. Amino acids: CATSRDRASTDTQYF.

The rearrangement joins TRBV20-1 to TRBJ1-2, with 8 bases fitting TRBD1. The CDR3 runs to 14 residues. Germline lookup yields CDR1 DFQATT and CDR2 SNEGSKA (reference sequence). The ends lost 2 bases at V and 4 bases at J; junction bases unmatched: 6. For the CDR3, the DNA is TGCAGTGCTAGAACACAGGGGGATGGCTATGGCTACACCTTC. It is translated as CSARTQGDGYGYTF.

The chain is built from TRBV7-9 and TRBJ2-3; D might be TRBD1 (5 bases). The CDR3 sequence is 12 residues long. In germline, CDR1 is SEHNR, CDR2 FQNEAQ (reference sequence). The V and J ends lost 2 bases and 10 bases respectively, with 10 bases between them. CDR3 region: CASSLRQPPQYF. The CDR3 nucleotides are TGTGCCAGCAGCTTACGACAGCCCCCGCAGTATTTT.

This clonotype was recorded once. The V call is TRBV2, the J call TRBJ2-5; 7 bases match TRBD1. The CDR3 length is 15 residues. Germline V gene lookup returns CDR1 SNHLY and CDR2 FYNNEI. Unmatched junction bases numbered 10, after V lost 4 bases and J lost 5 bases. The CDR3 reads CASSVSWDRRETQYF. CDR3 DNA: TGTGCCAGCAGTGTTTCATGGGACAGACGGGAGACCCAGTACTTC.

The J gene is TRBJ1-2, the V gene TRBV20-1; 7 bases are shared with TRBD1. Germline-derived CDR1 and CDR2 are DFQATT and SNEGSKA (reference sequence). This CDR3 region has 13 residues. Germline trimming cut 7 bases from V and 4 bases from J; bases unmatched to any gene: 9. In DNA form, the CDR3 reads TGCAGTGTCCCCGACAGGGAGAGCTATGGCTACACCTTC. Its protein product is CSVPDRESYGYTF.

J is TRBJ1-4 and V is TRBV29-1; the D is unclear. Germline lookup yields CDR1 SQVTM and CDR2 ANQGSEA. This CDR3 is built from 13 residues. V was trimmed by 7 bases and J by 0 bases, leaving 9 bases between them. The chain's CDR3 is CSARIATNEKLFF. CDR3 nucleotides: TGCAGCGCCCGCATTGCAACTAATGAAAAACTGTTTTTT.

The chain is built from TRBV7-9 and TRBJ1-2; 7 bases agree with TRBD1. Germline CDR1 SEHNR, CDR2 FQNEAQ (reference sequence). This CDR3 is 14 amino acids long. Trimming at V came to 6 bases and at J to 1 base, leaving 5 bases not matched to a gene. CDR3 sequence: CASSLGQYNYGYTF. CDR3 nucleotides: TGTGCCAGCAGTCTGGGACAGTATAACTATGGCTACACCTTC.